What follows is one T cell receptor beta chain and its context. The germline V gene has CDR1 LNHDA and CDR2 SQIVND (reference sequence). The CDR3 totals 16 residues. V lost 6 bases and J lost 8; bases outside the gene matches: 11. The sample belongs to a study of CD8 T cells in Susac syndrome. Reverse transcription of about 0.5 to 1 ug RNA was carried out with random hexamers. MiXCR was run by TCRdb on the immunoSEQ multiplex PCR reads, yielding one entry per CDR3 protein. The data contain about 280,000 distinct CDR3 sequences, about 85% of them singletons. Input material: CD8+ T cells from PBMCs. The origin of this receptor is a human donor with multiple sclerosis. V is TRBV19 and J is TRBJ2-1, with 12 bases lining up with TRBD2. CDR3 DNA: TGTGCCAGTAGGGATAGGCTAGCGGGAGGGCCCCATGAGCAGTTCTTC. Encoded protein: CASRDRLAGGPHEQFF.